These 27 T cell receptor beta chains were sequenced from one sample in a study of T cell responses to AZD1222 COVID-19 vaccine. Method: immunoSEQ multiplex PCR; TCRdb's copy keeps in-frame clones and lacks some. The repertoire includes about 66,000 clones, around 74% of them detected once, and approximately 23% sits in the top ten. The sample here was peripheral blood, taken on day 0 of MenACWY control vaccination. Every receptor here comes from an adult in good health.

The rearrangement uses TRBV9 and TRBJ1-1; TRBD1 matches 8 bases. The CDR3 has 17 amino acids. With 0 bases clipped from V and 0 bases from J, the junction kept 7 bases outside the gene matches. The germline V gene has CDR1 SGDLS and CDR2 YYNGEE. In DNA, the CDR3 is TGTGCCAGCAGCGTAGGTACAGGGGGGACCATGAACACTGAAGCTTTCTTT. Its protein is CASSVGTGGTMNTEAFF.

V usage is TRBV19 and J usage is TRBJ1-1; 7 bases match TRBD1. In germline, CDR1 is LNHDA, CDR2 SQIVND (reference sequence). V lost 5 bases to trimming and J lost 1 base; unmatched junction nucleotides: 4. The CDR3 is made up of 14 amino acids. CDR3 sequence reads: CASSAWTGNTEAFF. CDR3 in DNA: TGTGCCAGTAGTGCCTGGACAGGGAACACTGAAGCTTTCTTT.

About this clone itself: This same CDR3 is encoded by further DNA sequences in the sample. J is TRBJ1-1 and V is TRBV5-1; TRBD1 is a possible D gene (6 bases). V was clipped by 3 bases and J by 1 base, with 10 bases between them. CDR3 length: 14 residues. Germline assignment: CDR1 SGHRS and CDR2 YFSETQ. Here the CDR3 DNA reads TGCGCCAGCAGCTCAGGACAGCCGAACACTGAAGCTTTCTTT. It is translated as CASSSGQPNTEAFF.

This rearrangement joins TRBV6-5 to TRBJ1-2; no clear D gene. With 11 bases removed from V and 4 bases from J, the gap between germline ends came to 20 bases. CDR3 length: 14 amino acids. Germline V CDR1 and CDR2: MNHEY, SVGAGI. CDR3 residues: CAAANGQVGYGYTF. The CDR3 nucleotides read TGTGCCGCGGCGAACGGGCAGGTCGGCTATGGCTACACCTTC.

This clone was seen just once. The gene calls are TRBV19 and TRBJ1-6; 8 bases are a match to TRBD1. Germline trimming cut 7 bases from V and 5 bases from J; bases unmatched to any gene: 7. This CDR3 has 15 residues. Per germline, CDR1 LNHDA and CDR2 SQIVND (reference sequence). This chain's CDR3 is CASTRQGLHNSPLHF. The CDR3 DNA reads as TGTGCCAGTACCCGACAGGGGCTTCATAATTCACCCCTCCACTTT.

The rearrangement joins TRBV28 to TRBJ1-2, with D perhaps TRBD1 (5 bases). The germline V gene encodes CDR1 MDHEN and CDR2 SYDVKM. The CDR3 has 15 amino acids. V shed 3 bases and J shed 5 bases, with 16 bases lying between them. In nucleotides, the CDR3 is TGTGCCAGCAGTTTTGGCCTCGGGGGAAATTATGGCTACACCTTC. Its protein product is CASSFGLGGNYGYTF.

This chain connects TRBV4-1 to TRBJ1-1; a possible D gene is TRBD1 (5 bases). This CDR3 comprises 16 residues. Per germline, CDR1 MGHRA and CDR2 YSYEKL. Trimming stripped 2 bases from V and 12 bases from J, with 25 bases between. As DNA, the CDR3 is TGCGCCAGCAGCCAACCCCGCCACGACAGAGGGACTTCTCCTTTCTTT. Amino acids: CASSQPRHDRGTSPFF.

This chain uses TRBV19 with TRBJ2-2; 10 bases are shared with TRBD2. Unmatched junction bases numbered 7, after V lost 0 bases and J lost 3 bases. Germline V gene lookup returns CDR1 LNHDA and CDR2 SQIVND (reference sequence). This CDR3 is built from 18 residues. The DNA of the CDR3 is TGTGCCAGTAGTATAGATAGGGGGCTAGCGGGGGACACCGGGGAGCTGTTTTTT. Its translation: CASSIDRGLAGDTGELFF.

This chain joins TRBV28 and TRBJ1-1, with unresolved D. CDR1 is MDHEN and CDR2 is SYDVKM in the germline V gene. The germline V and J ends were trimmed by 5 bases and 2 bases, with 24 bases remaining between them. The CDR3 contains 18 residues. The CDR3 DNA follows: TGTGCCAGCAGTCTGCTAACCAATGCGGCGCGCAGAAACACTGAAGCTTTCTTT. This gives the protein CASSLLTNAARRNTEAFF.

This rearrangement joins TRBV29-1 to TRBJ1-4, with D unresolved. CDR3 length: 11 amino acids. CDR1 is SQVTM, CDR2 ANQGSEA, per germline. The V gene lost 3 bases and the J gene lost 7 bases, with 6 bases spanning the gap. The CDR3 sequence is CSVDEGEKLFF. DNA for the CDR3: TGCAGCGTTGATGAGGGTGAAAAACTGTTTTTT.

The rearrangement links TRBV5-4 to TRBJ2-7; D is unclear. Germline V lookup: CDR1 SGHNT, CDR2 YYREEE (reference sequence). V lost 1 base, J lost 5 bases, and 10 bases lay in between. The CDR3 is 13 amino acids. The CDR3 region is CASSLLGVNEQYF. The CDR3 nucleotides read TGTGCCAGCAGCTTGCTTGGGGTGAACGAGCAGTACTTC.

The chain joins TRBV7-2 to TRBJ1-2; D ambiguous. V was trimmed by 3 bases and J by 6 bases, leaving 17 bases between them. Germline V gene sequence: CDR1 SGHTA, CDR2 FQGNSA. This CDR3 is built from 15 residues. This CDR3 is CASSFFIQQSDGYTF. In DNA, the CDR3 is TGTGCCAGCAGCTTTTTCATTCAACAGTCCGATGGCTACACCTTC.

The gene calls are TRBV11-3 and TRBJ2-1, with a tentative D call TRBD1 (6 bases). V was clipped by 1 base and J by 12 bases, with 10 bases between them. This CDR3 is built from 12 residues. Germline V gene sequence: CDR1 SGHNT, CDR2 YENEEA. In DNA, the CDR3 is TGTGCCAGCAGCTTAGGGCAGGGGCCGCAGTTCTTC. Its translation: CASSLGQGPQFF.

The gene calls are TRBV12-3 or TRBV12-4 and TRBJ1-2, with D hard to call. The CDR3 runs 12 residues. The V and J ends lost 10 bases and 7 bases respectively, with 16 bases between them. As DNA, the CDR3 is TGTGCCACCTACAAACCGGTGGCTGGCTACACCTTC. Encoded protein: CATYKPVAGYTF.

This rearrangement joins TRBV6-5 to TRBJ1-2, with a tentative D call TRBD1 (6 bases). The CDR3 covers 16 residues. Germline loops: CDR1 MNHEY, CDR2 SVGAGI. The V and J ends lost 0 bases and 8 bases respectively, with 19 bases between them. The CDR3 region is CASSYSTGGVTMGYTF. In DNA form, the CDR3 reads TGTGCCAGCAGTTACTCGACTGGGGGCGTAACTATGGGCTACACCTTC.

The chain carries TRBV7-9 and TRBJ2-1; D may match TRBD1 or TRBD2 (5 bases each). The CDR3 contains 16 residues. Germline assignment: CDR1 SEHNR and CDR2 FQNEAQ (reference sequence). Between the trimmed V and J ends, which lost 4 bases and 2 bases, there was a span of 15 bases. DNA of the CDR3: TGTGCCAGCAGCTCCTGGCCCCGGGGCCCCTACAATGAGCAGTTCTTC. This translates into CASSSWPRGPYNEQFF.

This rearrangement joins TRBV6-2 or TRBV6-3 to TRBJ2-1; TRBD1 matches 7 bases. Germline V gene lookup returns CDR1 MNHEY and CDR2 SVGEGT. The CDR3 loop spans 15 amino acids. V dropped 4 bases and J dropped 3; count of bases not matched to a gene: 6. The CDR3 is CASSSRQGRYNEQFF. In DNA form, the CDR3 reads TGTGCCAGCAGTTCTCGACAGGGACGCTACAATGAGCAGTTCTTC.

The chain is built from TRBV6-5 and TRBJ2-5; D gene ambiguous. The ends were cut back, 5 bases at V and 2 bases at J, with 9 bases in the middle. This CDR3 spans 13 amino acids. Germline CDR1 reads MNHEY; CDR2 reads SVGAGI. The CDR3: CASSRARQETQYF. The CDR3 DNA reads as TGTGCCAGCAGTAGGGCCCGACAAGAGACCCAGTACTTC.

This clone was counted a single time. The chain employs TRBV12-3 or TRBV12-4 and TRBJ1-1, with D perhaps matching TRBD1 (5 bases). The CDR3 is made up of 12 amino acids. The V and J ends lost 8 bases and 3 bases respectively, with 10 bases between them. CDR3 sequence reads: CASRDGYTEAFF. In DNA, the CDR3 is TGTGCCAGCCGGGACGGGTACACTGAAGCTTTCTTT.

This clone was detected ten times or more. The gene calls are TRBV7-2 and TRBJ2-2, with D possibly being TRBD1 or TRBD2 (7 bases each). Per the germline V gene, CDR1 is SGHTA and CDR2 is FQGNSA. V was pared by 5 bases and J by 4 bases, with 11 bases between. The CDR3 consists of 14 residues. The CDR3 here is CASSPGGVTGELFF. The CDR3 nucleotides read TGTGCCAGCAGCCCAGGGGGGGTCACCGGGGAGCTGTTTTTT. Full variable domain (rest looked up from reference TRBV7-2 and TRBJ2-2): GAGVSQSPSNKVTEKGKDVELRCDPISGHTALYWYRQSLGQGLEFLIYFQGNSAPDKSGLPSDRFSAERTGGSVSTLTIQRTQQEDSAVYLCASSPGGVTGELFFGEGSRLTVL.

V usage is TRBV6-2 or TRBV6-3 and J usage is TRBJ1-1; D gene unclear. The ends were cut back, 0 bases at V and 6 bases at J, with 8 bases in the middle. The CDR3 covers 13 residues. Germline CDR1 is MNHEY and CDR2 is SVGEGT. DNA for the CDR3: TGTGCCAGCAGTTACTCAAGCCGTTCTGAAGCTTTCTTT. As protein: CASSYSSRSEAFF.

This chain connects TRBV7-2 to TRBJ1-6, with 9 bases fitting TRBD1. The germline V gene encodes CDR1 SGHTA and CDR2 FQGNSA. Losses at the gene ends were 6 bases for V and 5 bases for J; bases not matched to a gene: 5. The CDR3 sequence is 15 residues long. CDR3 sequence reads: CASSTGTGNNSPLHF. In DNA form, the CDR3 reads TGTGCCAGCAGTACCGGGACAGGGAATAATTCACCCCTCCACTTT.

V and J are TRBV3-1 (or the pseudogene TRBV3-2) and TRBJ2-4; 10 bases align to TRBD2. The ends lost 0 bases at V and 3 bases at J; junction bases unmatched: 5. The CDR3 totals 17 residues. Germline V gene sequence: CDR1 LGHDT, CDR2 YNNKEL (reference sequence). The CDR3 DNA follows: TGTGCCAGCAGCCAAGACGGACCTAGCGGGGGCAAAAACATTCAGTACTTC. It specifies CASSQDGPSGGKNIQYF.

This clone came up once. The DNA of the CDR3 is TGTGCCAGCAGTTTGGGACAGGGGAATGAGCAGTTCTTC. Translating it yields CASSLGQGNEQFF. V gene TRBV12-3 or TRBV12-4 combines with J gene TRBJ2-1, with 10 bases that match TRBD1. Trimming removed 3 bases from V and 7 bases from J; junction bases left unmatched: 0. The CDR3 runs to 13 residues.

V and J are TRBV5-1 and TRBJ1-4; no clear D gene. The CDR3 is 15 residues long. Germline CDR1 is SGHRS and CDR2 is YFSETQ. V lost 1 base, J lost 8 bases, and 15 bases lay in between. This chain's CDR3 is CASSLFGGREEKLFF. The CDR3 nucleotides are TGCGCCAGCAGCTTGTTTGGAGGCCGGGAGGAAAAACTGTTTTTT.

This chain uses TRBV5-1 with TRBJ1-2; D possibly corresponds to TRBD1 (6 bases). From germline, CDR1 is SGHRS and CDR2 YFSETQ. CDR3 length equals 14 residues. V lost 5 bases to trimming and J lost 6 bases, with 17 bases between them. The chain's CDR3 is CASRAYGGQDGYTF. DNA for the CDR3: TGCGCCAGCAGGGCATACGGGGGGCAGGATGGCTACACCTTC.

The rearrangement uses TRBV7-2 and TRBJ2-3, with D maybe TRBD2 (5 bases). Trimming pared 2 bases from V and 6 bases from J, leaving 9 bases between. The CDR3 runs 13 residues. Per the germline V gene, CDR1 is SGHTA and CDR2 is FQGNSA. The CDR3 DNA reads TGTGCCAGCAGCTTACCTAGCCGGGATACGCAGTATTTT. Translation gives CASSLPSRDTQYF. Drawing the rest from reference TRBV7-2 and TRBJ2-3, the complete variable domain is GAGVSQSPSNKVTEKGKDVELRCDPISGHTALYWYRQSLGQGLEFLIYFQGNSAPDKSGLPSDRFSAERTGGSVSTLTIQRTQQEDSAVYLCASSLPSRDTQYFGPGTRLTVL.